These 16 T cell receptor beta chains were sequenced from one sample in a study of control samples from healthy donors and cancer patients. Assay: immunoSEQ multiplex PCR; the TCRdb copy retains only in-frame clones and omits some. Of roughly 120,000 clones in the sample, roughly 95% are singletons; the top ten hold approximately 4%. The sequenced sample consisted of blood. The receptors shown here come from a man aged 25 to 40 in good health.

This chain connects TRBV7-8 to TRBJ1-6; D not resolved. This CDR3 spans 17 amino acids. The germline CDR1 and CDR2 sequences are SGHVS and FQNEAQ. The V end was cut by 5 bases, the J end by 7 bases, with 21 bases between. The CDR3 is CASSGALAGVYNSPLHF. The CDR3 DNA sequence: TGTGCCAGCAGCGGCGCGCTGGCCGGGGTCTACAATTCACCCCTCCACTTT. Drawing the rest from reference TRBV7-8 and TRBJ1-6, the complete variable domain is GAGVSQSPRYKVAKRGQDVALRCDPISGHVSLFWYQQALGQGPEFLTYFQNEAQLDKSGLPSDRFFAERPEGSVSTLKIQRTQQEDSAVYLCASSGALAGVYNSPLHFGNGTRLTVT.

Turning to this clone: Other DNA sequences in this specimen translate into the identical CDR3. The rearrangement joins TRBV5-1 to TRBJ1-2; D might be TRBD1 (5 bases). Germline CDR1 is SGHRS and CDR2 is YFSETQ. This CDR3 has 14 residues. V was clipped by 0 bases and J by 10 bases, with 16 bases between them. The CDR3 protein is CASSLDGRAGDYTF. The CDR3 bases are TGCGCCAGCAGCTTGGACGGGCGGGCGGGGGACTACACCTTC.

The V and J genes are TRBV7-2 and TRBJ2-7; 10 bases match TRBD1. Germline V lookup: CDR1 SGHTA, CDR2 FQGNSA. CDR3 length: 15 residues. The V gene end was trimmed by 3 bases and the J gene end by 5 bases; junction bases not matched to a gene: 7. Here the CDR3 reads CASSLAGTGANEQYF. CDR3 DNA sequence: TGTGCCAGCAGCTTGGCCGGGACAGGGGCCAACGAGCAGTACTTC. Looking up the rest from reference TRBV7-2 and TRBJ2-7 gives the full variable domain: GAGVSQSPSNKVTEKGKDVELRCDPISGHTALYWYRQSLGQGLEFLIYFQGNSAPDKSGLPSDRFSAERTGGSVSTLTIQRTQQEDSAVYLCASSLAGTGANEQYFGPGTRLTVT.

The CDR3 spells CASSPLTGKRVYGYTF. In DNA form, the CDR3 reads TGTGCCAGCAGTCCATTAACAGGGAAAAGAGTATATGGCTACACCTTC. The rearrangement links TRBV27 to TRBJ1-2; possibly TRBD1 for D (6 bases). V was trimmed by 5 bases and J by 5 bases, leaving 21 bases between them. The CDR3 contains 16 residues. The V gene's germline CDR1 is MNHEY and CDR2 SMNVEV (reference sequence).

This chain links TRBV19 with TRBJ1-1, with 9 bases fitting TRBD1. V lost 6 bases to trimming and J lost 1 base; unmatched junction nucleotides: 3. This CDR3 region has 14 residues. Germline V CDR1 and CDR2: LNHDA, SQIVND (reference sequence). CDR3 region: CASSLQGANTEAFF. CDR3 DNA sequence: TGTGCCAGTAGCCTACAGGGGGCGAACACTGAAGCTTTCTTT.

The CDR3, as DNA: TGTGCCAGCTCACCACCTAATTGGCGGCAGGGGAGCGGATTTGGGGAGACCCAGTACTTC. The encoded protein is CASSPPNWRQGSGFGETQYF. The rearrangement uses TRBV18 and TRBJ2-5; maybe TRBD1 (6 bases). V was pared by 0 bases and J by 5 bases, with 28 bases between. The CDR3 runs to 20 residues. The germline V gene has CDR1 KGHSH and CDR2 LQKENI.

This sequence joins TRBV19 and TRBJ2-7; D might be TRBD1 (6 bases). Trimming removed 3 bases at V and 3 bases at J, with 12 bases between. Germline loops: CDR1 LNHDA, CDR2 SQIVND (reference sequence). This CDR3 contains 14 residues. CDR3 sequence (DNA): TGTGCCAGTAGTATGGGGCAGGGGATCTACGAGCAGTACTTC. It yields the protein CASSMGQGIYEQYF.

The chain links TRBV4-3 to TRBJ2-2, with 8 bases identical to TRBD2. Germline CDR1 and CDR2: LGHNA and YSLEER. CDR3 length: 16 residues. With 2 bases clipped from V and 7 bases from J, the junction kept 9 bases outside the gene matches. Written as DNA, the CDR3 is TGCGCCAGCAGCCAAAGCGGGGGCCCTCTTGGCGGGGAGCTGTTTTTT. This codes for CASSQSGGPLGGELFF.

The chain combines TRBV11-2 with TRBJ2-7, with D uncertain. There are 14 residues in the CDR3. V dropped 1 base and J dropped 2 bases, with 9 bases sitting between them. CDR1 and CDR2 from the germline V gene are SGHAT and FQNNGV. The CDR3 spells CASSLVASTYEQYF. The CDR3 region has the DNA TGTGCCAGCAGCTTAGTGGCCAGTACCTACGAGCAGTACTTC. Drawing the rest from reference TRBV11-2 and TRBJ2-7, the complete variable domain is EAGVAQSPRYKIIEKRQSVAFWCNPISGHATLYWYQQILGQGPKLLIQFQNNGVVDDSQLPKDRFSAERLKGVDSTLKIQPAKLEDSAVYLCASSLVASTYEQYFGPGTRLTVT.

This rearrangement joins TRBV4-1 to TRBJ2-3; TRBD2 aligns across 10 bases. Germline CDR1 reads MGHRA; CDR2 reads YSYEKL. J was trimmed by 1 base and V by 5 bases; bases with no gene match: 3. The CDR3 runs to 15 residues. CDR3 DNA sequence: TGCGCCAGCAGCAAAAGCGGGGGGGGCACAGATACGCAGTATTTT. Translated: CASSKSGGGTDTQYF.

The V gene is TRBV11-2, the J gene TRBJ2-7; D may be TRBD1 (5 bases). The CDR3 loop spans 15 amino acids. V gave up 5 bases and J gave up 5 bases, with 19 bases separating them. CDR1 is SGHAT and CDR2 is FQNNGV in the germline V gene. CDR3 coding DNA: TGTGCCAGCAGCCACGTCAGGGCTTCAGGCCACGAGCAGTACTTC. This codes for CASSHVRASGHEQYF.

V usage is TRBV5-1 and J usage is TRBJ2-2; D possibly corresponds to TRBD2 (6 bases). The germline CDR1 and CDR2 sequences are SGHRS and YFSETQ. The CDR3 length is 15 residues. Between the trimmed V and J ends, which lost 1 base and 4 bases, there was a span of 11 bases. The CDR3 sequence: CASSLMVGGTGELFF. DNA of the CDR3: TGCGCCAGCAGCTTGATGGTGGGGGGCACCGGGGAGCTGTTTTTT.

This chain links TRBV24-1 with TRBJ1-5; maybe TRBD1 (6 bases). Germline V CDR1 and CDR2: KGHDR, SFDVKD. The CDR3 spans 16 residues. V was trimmed by 7 bases and J by 2 bases, leaving 17 bases between them. The DNA of the CDR3 is TGTGCCACCAGAGTACTATACAGGGAATGCAATCAGCCCCAGCATTTT. Protein: CATRVLYRECNQPQHF.

V gene TRBV10-3 combines with J gene TRBJ2-3; no definite D call. Trimming removed 7 bases at V and 4 bases at J, with 9 bases between. The length of the CDR3 is 12 residues. Per the germline V gene, CDR1 is ENHRY and CDR2 is SYGVKD. In DNA, the CDR3 is TGTGCCATCACGGGTGCCTCAGATACGCAGTATTTT. As protein: CAITGASDTQYF.

This chain connects TRBV4-1 to TRBJ1-5; the match to TRBD1 covers 8 bases. The CDR3 sequence is 16 residues long. V shed 4 bases and J 3 bases; nucleotides not matched to a gene: 8. Germline values: CDR1 MGHRA, CDR2 YSYEKL. For the CDR3, the DNA is TGCGCCAGCAGCCGGACGGACAGGGCGTTCAATCAGCCCCAGCATTTT. Translated: CASSRTDRAFNQPQHF.

As regards this clone: The same CDR3 arises from other DNA sequences in this sample as well. This chain connects TRBV27 to TRBJ2-7, with a possible D match to TRBD1 (6 bases). The ends were cut back, 6 bases at V and 3 bases at J, with 12 bases in the middle. CDR1 MNHEY and CDR2 SMNVEV come from the germline V gene (reference sequence). The CDR3 is made up of 13 amino acids. The CDR3 DNA follows: TGTGCCAGCAGCTTGGGGACACACTACGAGCAGTACTTC. Translation gives CASSLGTHYEQYF.